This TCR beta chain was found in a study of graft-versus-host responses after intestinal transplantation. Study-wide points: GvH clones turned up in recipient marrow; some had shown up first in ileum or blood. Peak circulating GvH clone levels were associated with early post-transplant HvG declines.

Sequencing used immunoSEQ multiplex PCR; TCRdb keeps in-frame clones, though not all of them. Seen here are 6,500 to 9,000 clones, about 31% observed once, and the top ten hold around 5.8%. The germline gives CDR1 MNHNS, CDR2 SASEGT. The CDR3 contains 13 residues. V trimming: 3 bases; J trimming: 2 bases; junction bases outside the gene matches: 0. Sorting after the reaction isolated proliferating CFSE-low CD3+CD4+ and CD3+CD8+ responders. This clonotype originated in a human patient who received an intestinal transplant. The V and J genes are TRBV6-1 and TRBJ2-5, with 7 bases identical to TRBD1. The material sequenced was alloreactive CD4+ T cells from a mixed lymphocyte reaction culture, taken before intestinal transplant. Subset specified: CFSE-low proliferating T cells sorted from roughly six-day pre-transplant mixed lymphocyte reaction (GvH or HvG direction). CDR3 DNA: TGTGCCAGCAGTGAGGGACAGCAAGAGACCCAGTACTTC. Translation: CASSEGQQETQYF.